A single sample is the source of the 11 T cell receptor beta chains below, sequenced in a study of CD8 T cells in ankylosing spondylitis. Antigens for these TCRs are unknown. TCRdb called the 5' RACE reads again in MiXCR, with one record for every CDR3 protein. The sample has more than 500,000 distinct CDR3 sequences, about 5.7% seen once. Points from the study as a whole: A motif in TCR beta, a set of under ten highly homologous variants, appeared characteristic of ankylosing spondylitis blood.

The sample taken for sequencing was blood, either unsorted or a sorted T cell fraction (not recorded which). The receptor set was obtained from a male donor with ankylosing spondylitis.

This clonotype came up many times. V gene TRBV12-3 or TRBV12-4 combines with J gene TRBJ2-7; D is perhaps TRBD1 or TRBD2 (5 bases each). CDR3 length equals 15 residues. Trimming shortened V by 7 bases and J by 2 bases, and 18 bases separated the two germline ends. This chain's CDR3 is CASIIPPPGPYEQYF. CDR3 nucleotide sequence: TGTGCCAGCATAATCCCCCCCCCGGGACCCTACGAGCAGTACTTC.

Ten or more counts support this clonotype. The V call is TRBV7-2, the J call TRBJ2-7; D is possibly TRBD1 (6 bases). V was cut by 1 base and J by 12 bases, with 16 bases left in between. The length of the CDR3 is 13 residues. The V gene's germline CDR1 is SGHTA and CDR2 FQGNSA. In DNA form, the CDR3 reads TGTGCCAGCAGCTTAGAGTTCTCGGACAGTTGGTACTTC. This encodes CASSLEFSDSWYF.

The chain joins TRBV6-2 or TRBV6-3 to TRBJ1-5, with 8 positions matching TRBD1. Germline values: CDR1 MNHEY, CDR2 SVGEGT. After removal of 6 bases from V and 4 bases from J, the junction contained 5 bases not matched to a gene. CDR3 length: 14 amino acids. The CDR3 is CASRQGALNQPQHF. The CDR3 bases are TGTGCCAGCAGGCAGGGGGCCTTGAATCAGCCCCAGCATTTT.

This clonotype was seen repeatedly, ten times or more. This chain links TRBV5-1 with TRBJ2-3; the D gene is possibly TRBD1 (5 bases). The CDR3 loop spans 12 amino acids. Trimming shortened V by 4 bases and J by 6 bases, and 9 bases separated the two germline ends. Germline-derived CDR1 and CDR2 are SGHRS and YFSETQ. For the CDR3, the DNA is TGCGCCAGCAGCCTCCCAGGGGATACGCAGTATTTT. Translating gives CASSLPGDTQYF.

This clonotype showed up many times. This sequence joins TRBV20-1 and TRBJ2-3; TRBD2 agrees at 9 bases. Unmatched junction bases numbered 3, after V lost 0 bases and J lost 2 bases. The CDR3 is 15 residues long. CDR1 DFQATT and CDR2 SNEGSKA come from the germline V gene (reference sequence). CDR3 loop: CSARDPSGVTDTQYF. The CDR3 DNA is TGCAGTGCTAGAGATCCTAGCGGGGTCACAGATACGCAGTATTTT.

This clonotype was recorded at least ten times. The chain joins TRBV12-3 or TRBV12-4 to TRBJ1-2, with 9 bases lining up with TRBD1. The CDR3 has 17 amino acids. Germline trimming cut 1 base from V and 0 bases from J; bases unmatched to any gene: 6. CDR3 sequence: CASSLGQGDTANYGYTF. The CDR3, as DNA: TGTGCCAGCAGTTTAGGACAGGGGGATACAGCTAACTATGGCTACACCTTC.

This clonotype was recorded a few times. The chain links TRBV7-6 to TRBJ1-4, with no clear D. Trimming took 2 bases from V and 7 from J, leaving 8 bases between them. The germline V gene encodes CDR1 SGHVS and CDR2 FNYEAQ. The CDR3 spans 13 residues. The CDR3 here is CASSLRSSEKLFF. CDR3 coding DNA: TGTGCCAGCAGCTTAAGATCCAGTGAAAAACTGTTTTTT.

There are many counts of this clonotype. The CDR3 coding sequence is TGTGCCAGCAGTGAACCCAGCTACGAGCAGTACTTC. The encoded protein is CASSEPSYEQYF. This chain connects TRBV2 to TRBJ2-7; D uncertain. This CDR3 has 12 residues. The germline CDR1 and CDR2 sequences are SNHLY and FYNNEI. Deletions cut 2 bases from V and 3 bases from J, with 5 bases between.

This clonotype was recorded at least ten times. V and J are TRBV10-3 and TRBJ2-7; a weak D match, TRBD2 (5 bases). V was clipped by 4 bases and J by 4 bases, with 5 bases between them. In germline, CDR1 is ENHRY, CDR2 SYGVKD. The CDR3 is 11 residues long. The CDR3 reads CAISGRYEQYF. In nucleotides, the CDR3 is TGTGCCATCAGTGGGAGGTACGAGCAGTACTTC.

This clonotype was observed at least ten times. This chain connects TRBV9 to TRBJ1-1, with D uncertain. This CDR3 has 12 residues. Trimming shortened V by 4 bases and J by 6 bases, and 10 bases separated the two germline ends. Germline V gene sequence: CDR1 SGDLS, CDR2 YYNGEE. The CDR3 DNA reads TGTGCCAGCAGCTCTCCTTGGGCTGAAGCTTTCTTT. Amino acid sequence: CASSSPWAEAFF.

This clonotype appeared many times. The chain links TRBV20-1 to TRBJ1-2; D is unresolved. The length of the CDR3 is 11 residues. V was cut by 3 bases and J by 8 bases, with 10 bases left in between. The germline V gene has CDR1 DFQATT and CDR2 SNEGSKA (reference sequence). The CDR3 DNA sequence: TGCAGTGCTAGGGGGAGTTCGGGCTACACCTTC. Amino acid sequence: CSARGSSGYTF.